This T cell receptor (beta chain) was identified during a study of blood T cell repertoires in COVID-19. The overall study: COVID-19 samples collected from the United States, Italy and Spain covered acute and convalescent phases.

The CDR3 runs to 9 residues. V lost 7 bases to trimming and J lost 7 bases, with 5 bases between them. Germline V gene sequence: CDR1 SQVTM, CDR2 ANQGSEA. Methods used by the authors: Estimated nucleated cell counts came from reference gene primer amplification. Assay used: immunoSEQ multiplex PCR; TCRdb lists only in-frame clones, some missing. V, J and clone size derive from that table, while D and trimming were established from the DNA sequence. The data show under 300,000 clones, approximately 90% seen once. Participants spanned ages about 18 to 95 years and resided in 20 to 30 US areas. Participants were placed into cohorts based on the clinical history they reported.

The source material was PBMCs or T cells enriched from blood (not recorded which). The sequence derives from a woman between 40 and 50 years old with acute COVID-19. This chain links TRBV29-1 with TRBJ1-5; unclear D gene. CDR3 protein: CSAGQPQHF. The CDR3 DNA sequence: TGCAGCGCCGGGCAGCCCCAGCATTTT. Supplemented by reference TRBV29-1 and TRBJ1-5, the full variable domain reads SAVISQKPSRDICQRGTSLTIQCQVDSQVTMMFWYRQQPGQSLTLIATANQGSEATYESGFVIDKFPISRPNLTFSTLTVSNMSPEDSSIYLCSAGQPQHFGDGTRLSIL.